This T cell receptor (beta chain) was sequenced in a study of cytomegalovirus exposure and HLA in healthy donors. Study summary: Tens of millions of unique TCRs from HLA-typed donors made up an early data release. Study conclusions and caveats: An apparent linkage of common viral pathogens to several of the most significant clusters emerged in a later analysis.

The PCR had 60 Vbeta and 13 Jbeta primers. This table comes from immunoSEQ multiplex PCR, and its TCRdb copy is limited to in-frame clones, with some not included. Of around 180,000 clones listed, around 80% are singletons. For this clone: Antigen: not known.

CDR1 and CDR2 from the germline V gene are SEHNR and FQNEAQ (reference sequence). V gave up 5 bases and J gave up 8 bases; unmatched junction bases: 4. There are 13 residues in the CDR3. The sample taken for sequencing was PBMCs. The origin of this receptor is a man aged 40-55 years in good health and CMV-seronegative. The chain recombines TRBV7-9 with TRBJ1-4, with 8 bases aligning to TRBD1. The DNA for the CDR3 is TGTGCCAGCAGCACAGGGGGAGAGGAAAAACTGTTTTTT. This sequence encodes CASSTGGEEKLFF.